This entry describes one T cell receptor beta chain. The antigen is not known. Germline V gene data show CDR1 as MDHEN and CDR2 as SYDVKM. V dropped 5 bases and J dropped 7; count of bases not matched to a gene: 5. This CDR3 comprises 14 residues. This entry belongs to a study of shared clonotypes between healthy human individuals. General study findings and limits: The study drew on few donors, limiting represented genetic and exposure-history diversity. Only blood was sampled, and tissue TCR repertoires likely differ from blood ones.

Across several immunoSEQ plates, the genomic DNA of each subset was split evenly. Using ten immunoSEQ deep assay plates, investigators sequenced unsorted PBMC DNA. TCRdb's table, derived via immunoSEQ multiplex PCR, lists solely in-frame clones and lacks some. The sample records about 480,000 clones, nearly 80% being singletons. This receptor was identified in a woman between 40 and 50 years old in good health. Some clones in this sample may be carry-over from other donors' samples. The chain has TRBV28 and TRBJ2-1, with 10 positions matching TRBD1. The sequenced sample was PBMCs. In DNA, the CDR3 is TGTGCCAGCAGTGAATGGACAGGGGGGAATGAGCAGTTCTTC. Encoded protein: CASSEWTGGNEQFF.